This TCR beta chain is from a study of metastatic and nonmetastatic thyroid tumors. Study overall: Repertoire comparison spanned blood and tumor or nodule tissue of malignant and benign thyroid patients.

The CDR3 loop spans 11 amino acids. Trimming stripped 5 bases from V and 1 base from J, with 6 bases between. Germline CDR1 and CDR2: DFQATT and SNEGSKA (reference sequence). No patient received treatment before thyroid surgery. This clone was recorded many times. What it binds is not known. General study points: Benign nodules reportedly had significantly lower TCR beta diversity than malignant thyroid tumors in blood and tumor.

Per the original methods: The authors used CDR3 differences across clinicopathological groups to build a distant-metastasis classifier for papillary thyroid cancer. TCRdb re-called the PCR reads via MiXCR. TCRdb's processing, not the authors' own work, is the source of the V and J calls. The sample yields about 20,000 clones, roughly 12% seen once. The J gene is TRBJ2-7, the V gene TRBV20-1; the D is unclear. The TCR was taken from a female donor with papillary thyroid cancer or a benign thyroid nodule (not recorded which). Some clones in this sample may be carry-over from other donors' samples. Sequencing was performed on blood. The CDR3 region has the DNA TGCAGTGCTTTAGGATCCTACGAGCAGTACTTC. Translation gives CSALGSYEQYF.